The T cell receptor beta chain under discussion was sequenced for a study of CD8 T cells in ankylosing spondylitis. Study findings and constraints: Peripheral blood held disease-linked clones only at relatively low frequency, and these were CD8+.

The CDR3 is 15 amino acids. The junction had 5 bases not matched to a gene; V was cut back by 7 bases and J by 1 base. CDR1 is SEHNR and CDR2 is FQNEAQ in the germline V gene (reference sequence). This clonotype has more than one count but fewer than ten. Its target is not known. TCRdb re-called the 5' RACE reads with MiXCR, one entry per CDR3 protein. The profile shows some 350,000 distinct CDR3 sequences, roughly 15% of them singletons. Input material: blood, either unsorted or a sorted T cell fraction (not recorded which). The receptor comes from a male donor with ankylosing spondylitis or in good health (not recorded which). The chain links TRBV7-9 to TRBJ2-3, with TRBD2 identical over 10 bases. CDR3 region: CASTLAGAGTDTQYF. The CDR3 coding sequence is TGTGCCAGCACCCTAGCGGGGGCCGGCACAGATACGCAGTATTTT.